A single sample is the source of the 2 T cell receptor beta chains below, sequenced in a study of regulatory T cells in long-lasting Graves disease. Time point described: newly diagnosed GD, antithyroid drugs for less than 3 months. Researchers made the TCR library from RNA that was extracted from PBMCs. Through Arm-PCR of CDR3 regions and iRepertoire HTBI primers, TCR beta libraries were built. TCRdb re-called the multiplex PCR reads with MiXCR, one entry per CDR3 protein. Altogether roughly 420,000 distinct CDR3 sequences are present, less than 15% being singletons, with the ten largest covering about 15%. These data are also associated with another study on T cells in Graves' hyperthyroidism and ophthalmopathy.

Sequences were derived from peripheral blood mononuclear cells (PBMCs), sampled at new diagnosis, from a patient treated with antithyroid drugs. The receptors stem from a woman in her forties or fifties with Graves disease.

The CDR3 reads CASSLGQGVGNTIYF. In nucleotides, the CDR3 is TGTGCCAGCAGTTTGGGGCAGGGAGTTGGAAACACCATATATTTT. The chain has TRBV27 and TRBJ1-3; D possibly corresponds to TRBD1 (5 bases). This CDR3 contains 15 residues. The V and J ends lost 3 bases and 3 bases respectively, with 12 bases between them. Germline V gene lookup returns CDR1 MNHEY and CDR2 SMNVEV (reference sequence).

This clonotype was counted between two and nine times. The V gene is TRBV6-4, the J gene TRBJ2-2; unclear D gene. V was trimmed by 3 bases and J by 4 bases, leaving 15 bases between them. Germline V gene sequence: CDR1 MRHNA, CDR2 SNTAGT. This CDR3 is 16 amino acids long. The DNA for the CDR3 is TGTGCCAGCAGTGAGGTGGGTGAAGCTAGCACCGGGGAGCTGTTTTTT. Translated, it gives CASSEVGEASTGELFF.